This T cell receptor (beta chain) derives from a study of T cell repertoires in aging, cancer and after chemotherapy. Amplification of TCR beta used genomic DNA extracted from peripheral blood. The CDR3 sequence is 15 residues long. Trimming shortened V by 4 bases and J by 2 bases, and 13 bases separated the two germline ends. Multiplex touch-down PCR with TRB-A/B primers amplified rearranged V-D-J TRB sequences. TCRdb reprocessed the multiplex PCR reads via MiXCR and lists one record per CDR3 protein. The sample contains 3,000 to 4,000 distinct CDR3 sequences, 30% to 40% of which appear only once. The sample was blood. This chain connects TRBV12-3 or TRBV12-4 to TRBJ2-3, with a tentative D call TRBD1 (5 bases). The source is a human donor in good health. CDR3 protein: CASSSFQGSTDTQYF. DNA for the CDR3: TGTGCCAGCAGTTCATTCCAGGGTTCCACAGATACGCAGTATTTT.